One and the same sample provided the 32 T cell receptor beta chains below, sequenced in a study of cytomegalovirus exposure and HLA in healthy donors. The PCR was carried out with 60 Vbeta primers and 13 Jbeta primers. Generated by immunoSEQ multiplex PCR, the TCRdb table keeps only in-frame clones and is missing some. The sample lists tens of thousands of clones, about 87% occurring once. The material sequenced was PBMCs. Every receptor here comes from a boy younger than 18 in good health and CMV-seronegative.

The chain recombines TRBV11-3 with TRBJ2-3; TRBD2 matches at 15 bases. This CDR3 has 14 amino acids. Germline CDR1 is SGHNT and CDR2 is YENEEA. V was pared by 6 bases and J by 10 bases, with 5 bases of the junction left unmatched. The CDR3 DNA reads TGTGCCAGCAGTAGGGGACTAGCGGGGGGTCCGCAGTATTTT. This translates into CASSRGLAGGPQYF.

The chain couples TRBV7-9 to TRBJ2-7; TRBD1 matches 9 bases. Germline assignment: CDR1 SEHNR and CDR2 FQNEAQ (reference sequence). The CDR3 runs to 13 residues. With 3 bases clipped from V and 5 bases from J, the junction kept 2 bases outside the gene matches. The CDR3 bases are TGTGCCAGCAGCTTTACAGGGGGCAACGAGCAGTACTTC. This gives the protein CASSFTGGNEQYF. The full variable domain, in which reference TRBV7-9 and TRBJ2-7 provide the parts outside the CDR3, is DTGVSQNPRHKITKRGQNVTFRCDPISEHNRLYWYRQTLGQGPEFLTYFQNEAQLEKSRLLSDRFSAERPKGSFSTLEIQRTEQGDSAMYLCASSFTGGNEQYFGPGTRLTVT.

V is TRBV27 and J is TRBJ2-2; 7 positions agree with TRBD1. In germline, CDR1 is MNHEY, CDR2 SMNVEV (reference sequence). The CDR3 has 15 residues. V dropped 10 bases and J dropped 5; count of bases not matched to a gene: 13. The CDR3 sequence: CATLPEGAETGELFF. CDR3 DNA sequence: TGTGCCACCCTCCCAGAGGGGGCGGAGACCGGGGAGCTGTTTTTT.

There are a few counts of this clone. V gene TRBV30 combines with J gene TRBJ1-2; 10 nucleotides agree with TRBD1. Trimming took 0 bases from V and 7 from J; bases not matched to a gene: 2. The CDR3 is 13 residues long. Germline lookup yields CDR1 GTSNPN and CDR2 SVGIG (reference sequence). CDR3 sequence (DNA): TGTGCCTGGAGTGTAGACAGGGGGCTTGGCTACACCTTC. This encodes CAWSVDRGLGYTF.

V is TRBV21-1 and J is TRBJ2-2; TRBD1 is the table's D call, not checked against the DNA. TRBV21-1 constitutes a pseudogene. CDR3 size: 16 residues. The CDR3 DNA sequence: TGTGCCAGCAGTCCATCACAGGACAAAAACACCGGGGAGCTGTTTTTT. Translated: CASSPSQDKNTGELFF.

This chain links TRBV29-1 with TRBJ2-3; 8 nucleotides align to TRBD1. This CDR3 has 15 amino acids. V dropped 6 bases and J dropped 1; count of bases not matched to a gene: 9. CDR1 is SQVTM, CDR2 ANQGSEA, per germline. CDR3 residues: CSVIPTGVGTDTQYF. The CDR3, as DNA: TGCAGCGTAATCCCGACAGGGGTCGGCACAGATACGCAGTATTTT.

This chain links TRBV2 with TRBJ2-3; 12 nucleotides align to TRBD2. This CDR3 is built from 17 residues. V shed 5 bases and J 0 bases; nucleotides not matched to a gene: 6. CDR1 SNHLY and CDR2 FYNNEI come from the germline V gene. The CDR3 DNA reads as TGTGCCAGCAGTACCCTAGCGGGGGGGCCGAGCACAGATACGCAGTATTTT. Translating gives CASSTLAGGPSTDTQYF.

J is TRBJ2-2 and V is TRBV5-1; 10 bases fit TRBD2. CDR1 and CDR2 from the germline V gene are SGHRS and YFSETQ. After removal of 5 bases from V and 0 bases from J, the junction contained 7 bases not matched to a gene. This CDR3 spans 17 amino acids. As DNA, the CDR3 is TGCGCCAGCAGTATTAGCGGGGGGCGTTCGAACACCGGGGAGCTGTTTTTT. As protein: CASSISGGRSNTGELFF. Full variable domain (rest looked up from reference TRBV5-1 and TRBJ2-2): KAGVTQTPRYLIKTRGQQVTLSCSPISGHRSVSWYQQTPGQGLQFLFEYFSETQRNKGNFPGRFSGRQFSNSRSEMNVSTLELGDSALYLCASSISGGRSNTGELFFGEGSRLTVL.

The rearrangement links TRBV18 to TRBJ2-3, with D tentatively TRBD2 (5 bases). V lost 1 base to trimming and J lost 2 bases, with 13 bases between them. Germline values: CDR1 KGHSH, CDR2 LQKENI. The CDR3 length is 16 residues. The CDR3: CASSPRGIQTTDTQYF. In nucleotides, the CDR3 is TGTGCCAGCTCACCACGAGGGATTCAAACCACAGATACGCAGTATTTT.

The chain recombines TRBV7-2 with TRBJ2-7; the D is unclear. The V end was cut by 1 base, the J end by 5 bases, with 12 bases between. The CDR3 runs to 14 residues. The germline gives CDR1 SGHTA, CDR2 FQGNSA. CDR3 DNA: TGTGCCAGCAGCTTAGTTTGGCAGGCCCACGAGCAGTACTTC. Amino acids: CASSLVWQAHEQYF.

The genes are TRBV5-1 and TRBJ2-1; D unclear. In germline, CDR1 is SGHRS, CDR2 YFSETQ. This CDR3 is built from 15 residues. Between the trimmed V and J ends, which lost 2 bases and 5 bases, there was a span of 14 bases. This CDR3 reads CASSLAPVYNNEQFF. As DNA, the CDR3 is TGCGCCAGCAGCTTAGCGCCCGTATACAACAATGAGCAGTTCTTC.

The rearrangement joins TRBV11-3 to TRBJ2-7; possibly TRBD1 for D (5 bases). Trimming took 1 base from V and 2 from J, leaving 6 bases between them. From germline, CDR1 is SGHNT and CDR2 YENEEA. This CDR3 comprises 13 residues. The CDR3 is CASSLGQTYEQYF. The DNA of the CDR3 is TGTGCCAGCAGCTTAGGACAGACCTACGAGCAGTACTTC.

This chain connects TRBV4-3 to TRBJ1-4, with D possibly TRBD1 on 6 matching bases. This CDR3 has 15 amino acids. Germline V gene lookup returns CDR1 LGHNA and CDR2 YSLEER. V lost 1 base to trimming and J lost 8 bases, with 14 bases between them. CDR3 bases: TGCGCCAGCAGCCAAGTCGGGGGGCTTGTGGAAAAACTGTTTTTT. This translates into CASSQVGGLVEKLFF.

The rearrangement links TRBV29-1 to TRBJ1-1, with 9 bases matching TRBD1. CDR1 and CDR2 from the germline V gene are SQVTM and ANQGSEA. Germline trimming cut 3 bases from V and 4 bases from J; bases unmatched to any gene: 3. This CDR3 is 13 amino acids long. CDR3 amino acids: CSVERQGGTEAFF. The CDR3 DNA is TGCAGCGTTGAGAGACAGGGGGGCACTGAAGCTTTCTTT.

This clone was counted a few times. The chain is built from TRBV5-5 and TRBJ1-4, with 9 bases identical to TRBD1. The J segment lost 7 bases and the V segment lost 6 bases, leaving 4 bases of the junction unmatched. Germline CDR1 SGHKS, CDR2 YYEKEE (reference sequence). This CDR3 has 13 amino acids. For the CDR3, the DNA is TGTGCCAGCAACACAGGGGGCATTGAAAAACTGTTTTTT. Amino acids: CASNTGGIEKLFF.

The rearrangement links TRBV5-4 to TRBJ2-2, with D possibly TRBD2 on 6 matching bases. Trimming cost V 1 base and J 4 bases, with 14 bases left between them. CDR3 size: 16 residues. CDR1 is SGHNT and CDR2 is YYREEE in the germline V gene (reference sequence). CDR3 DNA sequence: TGTGCCAGCAGCTTGAAAGGGAGGTCTATCACCGGGGAGCTGTTTTTT. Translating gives CASSLKGRSITGELFF.

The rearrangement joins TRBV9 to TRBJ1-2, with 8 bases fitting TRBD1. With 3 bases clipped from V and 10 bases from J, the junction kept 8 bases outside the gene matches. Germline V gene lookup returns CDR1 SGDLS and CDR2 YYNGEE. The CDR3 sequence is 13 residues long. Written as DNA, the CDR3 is TGTGCCAGCAGCGACCGGACAGGGTTCTTCTACACCTTC. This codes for CASSDRTGFFYTF. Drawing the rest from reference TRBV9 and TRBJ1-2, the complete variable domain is DSGVTQTPKHLITATGQRVTLRCSPRSGDLSVYWYQQSLDQGLQFLIQYYNGEERAKGNILERFSAQQFPDLHSELNLSSLELGDSALYFCASSDRTGFFYTFGSGTRLTVV.

The CDR3, as DNA: TGTGCCAGCAGTGAATCACCATGGGACTACCAAGAGACCCAGTACTTC. Its translation is CASSESPWDYQETQYF. This chain links TRBV6-1 with TRBJ2-5; a weak D match, TRBD2 (6 bases). This CDR3 is built from 16 residues. The V and J ends lost 2 bases and 0 bases respectively, with 13 bases between them. Germline CDR1 and CDR2: MNHNS and SASEGT.

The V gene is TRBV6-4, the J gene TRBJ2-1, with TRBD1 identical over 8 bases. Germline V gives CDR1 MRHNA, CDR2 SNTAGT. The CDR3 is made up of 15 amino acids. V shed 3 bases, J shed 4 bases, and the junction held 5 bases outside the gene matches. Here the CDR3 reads CASSEQGGGYNEQFF. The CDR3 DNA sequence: TGTGCCAGCAGTGAACAGGGGGGCGGGTACAATGAGCAGTTCTTC.

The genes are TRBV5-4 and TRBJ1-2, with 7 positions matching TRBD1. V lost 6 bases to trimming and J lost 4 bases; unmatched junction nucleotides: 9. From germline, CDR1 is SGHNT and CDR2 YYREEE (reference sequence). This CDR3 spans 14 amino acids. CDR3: CASTLNRGPYGYTF. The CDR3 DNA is TGTGCCAGCACCCTGAACAGGGGCCCCTATGGCTACACCTTC.

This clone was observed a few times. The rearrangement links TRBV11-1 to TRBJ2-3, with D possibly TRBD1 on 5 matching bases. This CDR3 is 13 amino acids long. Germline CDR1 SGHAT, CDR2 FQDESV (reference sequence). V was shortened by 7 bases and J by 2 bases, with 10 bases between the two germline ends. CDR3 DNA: TGTGCCAGCACCGACAGTTTCACAGATACGCAGTATTTT. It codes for CASTDSFTDTQYF.

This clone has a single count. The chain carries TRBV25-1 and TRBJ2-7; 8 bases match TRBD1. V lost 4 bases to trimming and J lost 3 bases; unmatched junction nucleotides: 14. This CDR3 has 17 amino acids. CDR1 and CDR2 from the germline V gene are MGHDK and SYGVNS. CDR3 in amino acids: CASSGGTGEIGYYEQYF. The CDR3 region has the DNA TGTGCCAGCAGTGGGGGGACAGGAGAAATAGGGTACTACGAGCAGTACTTC.

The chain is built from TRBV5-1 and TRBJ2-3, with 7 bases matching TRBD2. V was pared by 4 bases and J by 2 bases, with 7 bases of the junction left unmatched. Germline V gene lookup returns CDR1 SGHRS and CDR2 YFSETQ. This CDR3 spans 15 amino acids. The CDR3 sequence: CASSPTSASTDTQYF. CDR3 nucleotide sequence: TGCGCCAGCAGCCCTACTAGCGCGTCCACAGATACGCAGTATTTT.

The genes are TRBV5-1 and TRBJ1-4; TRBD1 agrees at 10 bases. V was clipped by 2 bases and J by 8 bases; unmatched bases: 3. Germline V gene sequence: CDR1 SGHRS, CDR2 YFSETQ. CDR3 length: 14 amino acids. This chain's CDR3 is CASSFGQGDEKLFF. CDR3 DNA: TGCGCCAGCAGCTTTGGACAGGGGGACGAAAAACTGTTTTTT.

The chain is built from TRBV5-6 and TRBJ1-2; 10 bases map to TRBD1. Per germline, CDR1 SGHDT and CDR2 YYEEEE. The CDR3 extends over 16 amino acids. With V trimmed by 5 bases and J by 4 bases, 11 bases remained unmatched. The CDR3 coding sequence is TGTGCCAGCAGGCCTGTGACGGGACAGGGGATCTATGGCTACACCTTC. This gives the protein CASRPVTGQGIYGYTF.

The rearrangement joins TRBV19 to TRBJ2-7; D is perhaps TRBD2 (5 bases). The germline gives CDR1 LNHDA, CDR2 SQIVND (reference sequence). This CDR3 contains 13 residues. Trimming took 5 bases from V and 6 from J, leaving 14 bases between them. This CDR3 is CASSLRSAGEQYF. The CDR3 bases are TGTGCCAGTAGTCTCAGGAGCGCGGGCGAGCAGTACTTC.

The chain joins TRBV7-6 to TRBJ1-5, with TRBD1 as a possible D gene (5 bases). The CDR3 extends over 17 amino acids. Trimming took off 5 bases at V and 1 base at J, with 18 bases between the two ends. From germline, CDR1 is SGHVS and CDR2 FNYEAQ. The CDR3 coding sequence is TGTGCCAGCAGCCCCCAGGTGGGGGGAACAAGCAATCAGCCCCAGCATTTT. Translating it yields CASSPQVGGTSNQPQHF.

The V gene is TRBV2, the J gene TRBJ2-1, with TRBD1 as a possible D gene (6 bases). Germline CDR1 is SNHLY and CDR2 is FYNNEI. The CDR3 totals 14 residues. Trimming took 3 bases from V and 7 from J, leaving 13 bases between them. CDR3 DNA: TGTGCCAGCAGTGAGTACAGGGAGAGTAATGAGCAGTTCTTC. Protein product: CASSEYRESNEQFF.

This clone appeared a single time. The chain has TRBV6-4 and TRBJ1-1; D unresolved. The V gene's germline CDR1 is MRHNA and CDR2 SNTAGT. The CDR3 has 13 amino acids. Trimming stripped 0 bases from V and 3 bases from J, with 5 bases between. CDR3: CASSDSRDTEAFF. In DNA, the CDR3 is TGTGCCAGCAGTGACTCGCGAGACACTGAAGCTTTCTTT.

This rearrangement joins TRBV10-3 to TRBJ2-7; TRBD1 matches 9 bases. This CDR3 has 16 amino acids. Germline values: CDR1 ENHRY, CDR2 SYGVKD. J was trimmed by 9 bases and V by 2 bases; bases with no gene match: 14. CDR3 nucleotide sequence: TGTGCCATCAGTGAGACGAACAGGGGGCGCATAGCTGGGCAGTACTTC. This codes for CAISETNRGRIAGQYF.

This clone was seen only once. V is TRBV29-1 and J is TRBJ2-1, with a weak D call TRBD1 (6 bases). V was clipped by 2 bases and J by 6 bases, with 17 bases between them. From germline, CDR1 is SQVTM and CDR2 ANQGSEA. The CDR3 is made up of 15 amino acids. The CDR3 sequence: CSVETTGRTRNEQFF. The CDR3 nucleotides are TGCAGCGTTGAAACGACAGGAAGAACCCGCAATGAGCAGTTCTTC.

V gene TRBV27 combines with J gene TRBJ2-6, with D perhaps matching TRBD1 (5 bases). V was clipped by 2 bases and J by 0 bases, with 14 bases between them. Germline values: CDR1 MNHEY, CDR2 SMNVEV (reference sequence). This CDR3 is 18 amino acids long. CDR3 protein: CASSLILDTGSGANVLTF. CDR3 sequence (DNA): TGTGCCAGCAGTTTAATTCTGGACACGGGCTCTGGGGCCAACGTCCTGACTTTC.